The clone carrying this T cell receptor (beta chain) was counted a few times. The data originate from a study of blood T cell repertoires in COVID-19. The overall study: Acute-phase and convalescent COVID-19 samples originated in the United States, Italy and Spain. Nucleic acid was either cDNA or gDNA, and it came from T cells, B-cell-depleted T cells, or PBMCs.

Source study methods: The authors estimated nucleated cell counts from reference gene primer amplification. Repertoires were generated with immunoSEQ multiplex PCR, while TCRdb's copy carries only in-frame clones and drops some. D and trimming were read from the DNA, whereas the V and J calls and clone size are those reported in that table. The repertoire has 150,000 to 170,000 clones, around 78% of them found once; the top ten carry around 1.7%. The CDR3 runs to 15 residues. Germline values: CDR1 KGHSH, CDR2 LQKENI. V was shortened by 0 bases and J by 0 bases, with 8 bases between the two germline ends.

The sequenced sample consisted of peripheral blood. The clonotype comes from a man older than 75 with acute or convalescent COVID-19. The chain joins TRBV18 to TRBJ1-2; D uncertain. This chain's CDR3 is CASSPPYSTNYGYTF. In nucleotides, the CDR3 is TGTGCCAGCTCACCACCGTACAGCACTAACTATGGCTACACCTTC. Filled out from reference TRBV18 and TRBJ1-2, the complete variable domain reads NAGVMQNPRHLVRRRGQEARLRCSPMKGHSHVYWYRQLPEEGLKFMVYLQKENIIDESGMPKERFSAEFPKEGPSILRIQQVVRGDSAAYFCASSPPYSTNYGYTFGSGTRLTVV.